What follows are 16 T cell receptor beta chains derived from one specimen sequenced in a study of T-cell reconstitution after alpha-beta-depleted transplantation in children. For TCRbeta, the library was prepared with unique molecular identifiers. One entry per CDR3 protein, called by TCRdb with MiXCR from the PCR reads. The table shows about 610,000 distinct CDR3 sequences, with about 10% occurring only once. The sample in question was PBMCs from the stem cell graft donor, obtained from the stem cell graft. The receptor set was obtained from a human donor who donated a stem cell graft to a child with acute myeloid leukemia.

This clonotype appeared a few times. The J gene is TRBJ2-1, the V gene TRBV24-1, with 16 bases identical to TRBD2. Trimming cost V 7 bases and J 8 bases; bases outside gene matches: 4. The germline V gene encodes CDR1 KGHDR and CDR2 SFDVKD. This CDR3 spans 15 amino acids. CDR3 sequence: CATRRGTSGRDEQFF. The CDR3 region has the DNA TGTGCCACCAGGAGGGGGACTAGCGGGAGGGATGAGCAGTTCTTC.

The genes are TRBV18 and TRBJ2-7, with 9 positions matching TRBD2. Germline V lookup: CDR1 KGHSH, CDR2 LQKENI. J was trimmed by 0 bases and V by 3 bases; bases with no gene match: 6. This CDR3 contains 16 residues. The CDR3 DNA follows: TGTGCCAGCTCACCGGTAGCGGGGGCCCCCTCCTACGAGCAGTACTTC. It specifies CASSPVAGAPSYEQYF.

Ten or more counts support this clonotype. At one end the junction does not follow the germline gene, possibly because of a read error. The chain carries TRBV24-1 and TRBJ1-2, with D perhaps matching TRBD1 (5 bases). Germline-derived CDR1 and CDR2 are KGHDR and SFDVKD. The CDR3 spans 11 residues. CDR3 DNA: TGTGCCACTAGTGACAGCTATGGCTACACCTTC. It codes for CATSDSYGYTF.

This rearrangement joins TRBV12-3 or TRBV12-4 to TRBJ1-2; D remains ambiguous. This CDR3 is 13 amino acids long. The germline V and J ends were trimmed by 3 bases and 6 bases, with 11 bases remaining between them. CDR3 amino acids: CASSLRQRDGYTF. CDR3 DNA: TGTGCCAGCAGTTTGAGACAAAGGGATGGCTACACCTTC.

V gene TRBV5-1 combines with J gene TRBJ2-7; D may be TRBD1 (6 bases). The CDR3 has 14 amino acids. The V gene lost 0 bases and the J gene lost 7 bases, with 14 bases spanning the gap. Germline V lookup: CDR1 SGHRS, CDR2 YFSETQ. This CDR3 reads CASSLVGAQREQYF. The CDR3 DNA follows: TGCGCCAGCAGCTTGGTGGGGGCGCAGAGGGAGCAGTACTTC.

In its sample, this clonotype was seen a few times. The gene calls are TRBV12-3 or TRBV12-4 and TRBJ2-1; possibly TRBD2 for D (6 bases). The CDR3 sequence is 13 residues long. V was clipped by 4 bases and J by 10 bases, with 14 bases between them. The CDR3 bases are TGTGCCAGCAGTTCATATAGCGGAGACGAGCAGTTCTTC. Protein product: CASSSYSGDEQFF.

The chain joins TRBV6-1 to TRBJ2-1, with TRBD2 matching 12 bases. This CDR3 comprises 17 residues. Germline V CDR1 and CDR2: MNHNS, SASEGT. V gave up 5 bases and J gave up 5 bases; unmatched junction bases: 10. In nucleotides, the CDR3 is TGTGCCAGCAGTACAAGGACTAGCGGGGTTAAAAACAATGAGCAGTTCTTC. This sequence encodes CASSTRTSGVKNNEQFF.

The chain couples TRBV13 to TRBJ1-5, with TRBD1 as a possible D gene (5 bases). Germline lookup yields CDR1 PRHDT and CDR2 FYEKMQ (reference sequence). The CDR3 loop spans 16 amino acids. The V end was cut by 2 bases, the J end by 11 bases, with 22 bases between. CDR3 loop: CASSLYGTPHVSAQHF. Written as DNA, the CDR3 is TGTGCCAGCAGCTTATACGGGACCCCCCATGTTTCAGCCCAGCATTTT.

Here the CDR3 reads CASSLEQVVGTQYF. The CDR3 DNA is TGCGCCAGCAGCTTAGAACAGGTTGTGGGTACGCAGTATTTT. The V and J genes are TRBV5-1 and TRBJ2-3; TRBD1 is a possible D gene (5 bases). The V end lost 2 bases, the J end lost 8 bases, and 15 bases lay between the germline ends. The CDR3 runs to 14 residues. From germline, CDR1 is SGHRS and CDR2 YFSETQ.

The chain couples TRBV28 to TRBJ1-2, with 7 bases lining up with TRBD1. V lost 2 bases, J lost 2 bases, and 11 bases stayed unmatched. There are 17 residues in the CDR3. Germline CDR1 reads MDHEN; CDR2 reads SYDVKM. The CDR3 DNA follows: TGTGCCAGCAGTTTACTGCCTGGGACAGTCAACAACTATGGCTACACCTTC. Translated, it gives CASSLLPGTVNNYGYTF.

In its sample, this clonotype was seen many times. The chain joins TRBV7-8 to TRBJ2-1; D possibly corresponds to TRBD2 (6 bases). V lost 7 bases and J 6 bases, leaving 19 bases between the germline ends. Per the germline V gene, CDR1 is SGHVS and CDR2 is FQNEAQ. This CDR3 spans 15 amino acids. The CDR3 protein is CASTLSGTGFNEQFF. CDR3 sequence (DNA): TGTGCCAGCACCCTTTCCGGGACTGGCTTCAATGAGCAGTTCTTC.

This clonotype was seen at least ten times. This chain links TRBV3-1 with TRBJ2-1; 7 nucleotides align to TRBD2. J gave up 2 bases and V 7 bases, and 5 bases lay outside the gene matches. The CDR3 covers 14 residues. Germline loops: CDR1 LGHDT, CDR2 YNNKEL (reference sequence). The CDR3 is CASKASGTYNEQFF. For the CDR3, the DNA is TGTGCCAGCAAAGCTAGCGGAACCTACAATGAGCAGTTCTTC.

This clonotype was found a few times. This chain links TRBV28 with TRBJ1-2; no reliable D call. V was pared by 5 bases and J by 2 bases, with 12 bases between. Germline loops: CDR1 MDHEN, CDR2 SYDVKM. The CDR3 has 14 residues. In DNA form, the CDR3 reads TGTGCCAGCAGTACTCAACAGAACAACTATGGCTACACCTTC. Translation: CASSTQQNNYGYTF.

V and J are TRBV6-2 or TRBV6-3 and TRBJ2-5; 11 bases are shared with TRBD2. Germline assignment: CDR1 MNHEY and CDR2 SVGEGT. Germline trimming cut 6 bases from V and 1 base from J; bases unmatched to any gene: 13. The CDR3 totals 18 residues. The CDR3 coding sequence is TGTGCCAGCAGGACGGGACTAGCGGCACAGAATTTCCAAGAGACCCAGTACTTC. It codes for CASRTGLAAQNFQETQYF.

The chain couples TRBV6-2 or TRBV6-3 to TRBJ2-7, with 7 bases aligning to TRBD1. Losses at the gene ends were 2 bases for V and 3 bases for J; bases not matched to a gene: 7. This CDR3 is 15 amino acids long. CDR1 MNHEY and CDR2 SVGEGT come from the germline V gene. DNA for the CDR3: TGTGCCAGCAGTTACGAGGGGGCAGGGAACTACGAGCAGTACTTC. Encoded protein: CASSYEGAGNYEQYF.

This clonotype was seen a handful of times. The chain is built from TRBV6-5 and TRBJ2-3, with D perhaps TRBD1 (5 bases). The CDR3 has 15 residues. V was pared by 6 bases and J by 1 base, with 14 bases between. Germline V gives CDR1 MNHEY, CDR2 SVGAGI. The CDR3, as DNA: TGTGCCAGCAGACCTCAGGGTTCGGGCACAGATACGCAGTATTTT. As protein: CASRPQGSGTDTQYF.